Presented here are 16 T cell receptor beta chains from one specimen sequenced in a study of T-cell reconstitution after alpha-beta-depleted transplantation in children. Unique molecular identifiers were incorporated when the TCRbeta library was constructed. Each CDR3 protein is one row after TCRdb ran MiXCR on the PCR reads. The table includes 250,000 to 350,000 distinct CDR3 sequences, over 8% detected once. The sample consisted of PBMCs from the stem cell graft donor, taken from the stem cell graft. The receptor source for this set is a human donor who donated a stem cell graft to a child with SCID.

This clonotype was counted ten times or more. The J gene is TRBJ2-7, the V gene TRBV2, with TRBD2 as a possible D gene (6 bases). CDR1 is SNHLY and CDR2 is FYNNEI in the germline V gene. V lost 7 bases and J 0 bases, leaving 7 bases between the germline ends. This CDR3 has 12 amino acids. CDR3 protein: CASTGSSYEQYF. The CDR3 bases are TGTGCCAGCACCGGGAGCTCCTACGAGCAGTACTTC.

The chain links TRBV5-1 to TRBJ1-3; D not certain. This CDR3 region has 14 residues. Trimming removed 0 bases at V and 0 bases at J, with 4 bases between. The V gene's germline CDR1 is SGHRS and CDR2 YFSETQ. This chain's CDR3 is CASSLGNSGNTIYF. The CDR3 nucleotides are TGCGCCAGCAGCTTGGGGAACTCTGGAAACACCATATATTTT. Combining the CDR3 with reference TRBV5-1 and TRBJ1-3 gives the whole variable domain KAGVTQTPRYLIKTRGQQVTLSCSPISGHRSVSWYQQTPGQGLQFLFEYFSETQRNKGNFPGRFSGRQFSNSRSEMNVSTLELGDSALYLCASSLGNSGNTIYFGEGSWLTVV.

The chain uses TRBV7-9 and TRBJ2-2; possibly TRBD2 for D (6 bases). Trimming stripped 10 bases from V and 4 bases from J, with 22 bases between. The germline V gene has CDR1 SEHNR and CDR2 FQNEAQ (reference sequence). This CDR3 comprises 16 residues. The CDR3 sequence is CATLPPAAGSTGELFF. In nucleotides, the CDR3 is TGTGCCACCCTACCCCCCGCGGCGGGGAGCACCGGGGAGCTGTTTTTT.

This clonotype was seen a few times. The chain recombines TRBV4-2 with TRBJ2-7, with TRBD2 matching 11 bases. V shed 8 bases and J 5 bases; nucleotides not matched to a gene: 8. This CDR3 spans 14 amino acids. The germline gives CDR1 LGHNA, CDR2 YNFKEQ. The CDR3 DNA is TGTGCCAGCGAAAGACTAGCGGGGATAGACGAGCAGTACTTC. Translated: CASERLAGIDEQYF.

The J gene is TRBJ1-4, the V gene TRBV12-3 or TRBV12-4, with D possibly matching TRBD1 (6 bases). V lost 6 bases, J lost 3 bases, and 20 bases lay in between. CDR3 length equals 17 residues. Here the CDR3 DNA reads TGTGCCAGCAGCACGACCTCCGACAGGTCGGCTAATGAAAAACTGTTTTTT. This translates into CASSTTSDRSANEKLFF.

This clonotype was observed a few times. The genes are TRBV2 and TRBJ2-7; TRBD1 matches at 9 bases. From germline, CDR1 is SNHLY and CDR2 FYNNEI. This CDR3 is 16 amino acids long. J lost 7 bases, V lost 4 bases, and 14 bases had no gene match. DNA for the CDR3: TGTGCCAGCAGTGCCTGGACAGGGGCTTTCCCTAAGGAGCAGTACTTC. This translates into CASSAWTGAFPKEQYF.

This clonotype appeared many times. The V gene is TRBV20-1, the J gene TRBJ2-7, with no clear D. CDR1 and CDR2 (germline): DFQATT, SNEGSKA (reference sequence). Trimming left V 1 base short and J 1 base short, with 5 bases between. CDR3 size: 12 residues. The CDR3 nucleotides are TGCAGTGCTAGAGGGGGATCCTACGAGCAGTACTTC. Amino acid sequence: CSARGGSYEQYF.

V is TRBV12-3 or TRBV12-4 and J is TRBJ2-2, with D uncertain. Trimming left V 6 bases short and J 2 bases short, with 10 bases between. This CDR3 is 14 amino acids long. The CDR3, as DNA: TGTGCCAGCAGCGGTAGTCTCAACACCGGGGAGCTGTTTTTT. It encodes CASSGSLNTGELFF.

The CDR3 DNA is TGTGCCAGCAGCCGGAGGACTAGCGAGGCGAACACCGGGGAGCTGTTTTTT. It specifies CASSRRTSEANTGELFF. This chain connects TRBV11-1 to TRBJ2-2; 9 bases agree with TRBD2. CDR1 and CDR2 (germline): SGHAT, FQDESV (reference sequence). The V gene end was trimmed by 5 bases and the J gene end by 0 bases; junction bases not matched to a gene: 7. This CDR3 spans 17 amino acids.

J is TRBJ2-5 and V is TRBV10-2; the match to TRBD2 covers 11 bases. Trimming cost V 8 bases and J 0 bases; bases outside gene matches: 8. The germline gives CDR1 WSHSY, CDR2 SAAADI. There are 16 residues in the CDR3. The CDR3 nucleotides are TGCGCCAGCCTCCCGGGACTAGCGGACCACCAAGAGACCCAGTACTTC. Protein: CASLPGLADHQETQYF.

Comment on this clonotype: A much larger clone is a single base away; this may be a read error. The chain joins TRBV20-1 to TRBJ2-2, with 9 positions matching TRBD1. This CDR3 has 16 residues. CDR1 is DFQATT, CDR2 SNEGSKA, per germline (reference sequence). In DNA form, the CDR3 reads TGCTGTGCTACCCTCCCCGGGACAGGGCACACCGGGGAGCTGTTTTTT. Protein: CCATLPGTGHTGELFF.

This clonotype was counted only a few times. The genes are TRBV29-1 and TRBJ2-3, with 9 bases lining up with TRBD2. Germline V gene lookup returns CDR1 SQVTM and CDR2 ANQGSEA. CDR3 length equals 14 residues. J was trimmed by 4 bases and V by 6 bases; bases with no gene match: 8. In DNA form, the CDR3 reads TGCAGCGTCCAAGGAAGACTAGCGGCAGATACGCAGTATTTT. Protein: CSVQGRLAADTQYF.

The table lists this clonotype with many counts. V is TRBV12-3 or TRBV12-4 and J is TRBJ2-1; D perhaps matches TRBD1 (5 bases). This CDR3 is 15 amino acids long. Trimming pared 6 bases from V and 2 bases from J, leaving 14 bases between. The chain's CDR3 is CASRNNRFPYNEQFF. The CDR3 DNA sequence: TGTGCCAGCAGAAATAACAGGTTCCCCTACAATGAGCAGTTCTTC.

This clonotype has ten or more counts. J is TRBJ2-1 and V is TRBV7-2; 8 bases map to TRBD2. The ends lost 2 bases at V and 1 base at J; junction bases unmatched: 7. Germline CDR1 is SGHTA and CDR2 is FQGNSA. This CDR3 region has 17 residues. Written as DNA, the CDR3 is TGTGCCAGCAGCTTAACGAGCGGGGGAGGGTCCTACAATGAGCAGTTCTTC. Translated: CASSLTSGGGSYNEQFF.

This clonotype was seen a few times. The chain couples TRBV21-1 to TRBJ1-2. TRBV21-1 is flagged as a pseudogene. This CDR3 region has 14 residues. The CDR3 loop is CASSPKAANYGYTF. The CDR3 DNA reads TGTGCCAGCAGCCCCAAGGCAGCTAACTATGGCTACACCTTC.

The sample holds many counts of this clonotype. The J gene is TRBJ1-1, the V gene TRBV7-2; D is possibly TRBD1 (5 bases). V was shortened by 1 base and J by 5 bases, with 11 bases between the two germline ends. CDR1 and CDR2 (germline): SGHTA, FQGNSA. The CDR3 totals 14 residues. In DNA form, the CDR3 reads TGTGCCAGCAGCTTAGGGGGGAAGGGGACTGAAGCTTTCTTT. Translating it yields CASSLGGKGTEAFF. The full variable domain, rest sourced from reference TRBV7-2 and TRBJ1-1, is GAGVSQSPSNKVTEKGKDVELRCDPISGHTALYWYRQSLGQGLEFLIYFQGNSAPDKSGLPSDRFSAERTGGSVSTLTIQRTQQEDSAVYLCASSLGGKGTEAFFGQGTRLTVV.